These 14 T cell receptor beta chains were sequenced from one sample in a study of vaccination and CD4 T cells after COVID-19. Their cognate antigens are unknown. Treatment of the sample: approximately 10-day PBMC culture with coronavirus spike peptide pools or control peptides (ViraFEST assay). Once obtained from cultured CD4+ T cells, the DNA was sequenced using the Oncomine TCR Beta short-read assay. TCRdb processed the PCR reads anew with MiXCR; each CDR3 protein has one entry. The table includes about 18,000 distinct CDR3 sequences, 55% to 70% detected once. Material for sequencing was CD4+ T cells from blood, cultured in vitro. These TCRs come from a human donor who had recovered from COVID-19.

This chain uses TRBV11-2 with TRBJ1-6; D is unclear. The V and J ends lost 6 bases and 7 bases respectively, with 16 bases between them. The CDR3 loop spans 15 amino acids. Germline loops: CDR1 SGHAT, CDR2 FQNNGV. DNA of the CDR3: TGTGCCAGCAGTAATTTGGGTGAGGGAAATTCACCCCTCCACTTT. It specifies CASSNLGEGNSPLHF.

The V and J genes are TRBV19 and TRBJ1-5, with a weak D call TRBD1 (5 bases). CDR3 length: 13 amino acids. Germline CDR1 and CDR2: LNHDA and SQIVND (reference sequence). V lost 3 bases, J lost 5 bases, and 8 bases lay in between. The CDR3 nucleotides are TGTGCCAGTAGTATCCGGGACCATCAGCCCCAGCATTTT. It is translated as CASSIRDHQPQHF.

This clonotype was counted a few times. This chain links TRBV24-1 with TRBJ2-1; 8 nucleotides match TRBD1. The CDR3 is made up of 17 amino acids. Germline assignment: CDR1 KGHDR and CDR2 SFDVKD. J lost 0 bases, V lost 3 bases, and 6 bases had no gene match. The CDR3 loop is CATSDPAGGSSYNEQFF. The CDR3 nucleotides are TGTGCCACCAGTGATCCAGCAGGGGGCAGCTCCTACAATGAGCAGTTCTTC.

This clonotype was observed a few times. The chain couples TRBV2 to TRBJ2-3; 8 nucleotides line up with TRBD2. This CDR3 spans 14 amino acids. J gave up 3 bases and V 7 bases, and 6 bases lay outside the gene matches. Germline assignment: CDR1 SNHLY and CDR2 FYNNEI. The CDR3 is CASKGLVGTDTQYF. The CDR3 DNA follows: TGTGCCAGCAAGGGACTAGTGGGTACAGATACGCAGTATTTT. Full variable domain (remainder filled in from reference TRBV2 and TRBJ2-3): EPEVTQTPSHQVTQMGQEVILRCVPISNHLYFYWYRQILGQKVEFLVSFYNNEISEKSEIFDDQFSVERPDGSNFTLKIRSTKLEDSAMYFCASKGLVGTDTQYFGPGTRLTVL.

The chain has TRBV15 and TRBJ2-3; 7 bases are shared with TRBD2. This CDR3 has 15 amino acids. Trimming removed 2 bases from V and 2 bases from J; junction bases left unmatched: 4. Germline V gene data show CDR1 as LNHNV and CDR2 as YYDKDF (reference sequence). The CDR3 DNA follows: TGTGCCACCAGCAGAAGCGGGATGGACACAGATACGCAGTATTTT. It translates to CATSRSGMDTDTQYF.

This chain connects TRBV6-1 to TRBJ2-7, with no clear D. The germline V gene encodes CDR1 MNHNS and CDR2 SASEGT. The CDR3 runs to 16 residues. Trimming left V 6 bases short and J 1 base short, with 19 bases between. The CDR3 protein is CASRKGPSSPSYEQYF. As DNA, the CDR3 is TGTGCCAGCAGAAAGGGTCCGTCGAGCCCTTCCTACGAGCAGTACTTC.

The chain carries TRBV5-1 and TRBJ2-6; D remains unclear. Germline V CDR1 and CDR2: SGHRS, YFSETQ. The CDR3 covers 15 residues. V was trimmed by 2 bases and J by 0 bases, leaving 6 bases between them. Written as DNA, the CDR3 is TGCGCCAGCAGCTTAGGTTACTCTGGGGCCAACGTCCTGACTTTC. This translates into CASSLGYSGANVLTF.

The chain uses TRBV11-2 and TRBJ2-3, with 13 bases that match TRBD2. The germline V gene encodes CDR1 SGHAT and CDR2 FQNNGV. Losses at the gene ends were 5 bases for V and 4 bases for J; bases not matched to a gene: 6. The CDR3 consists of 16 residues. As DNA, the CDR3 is TGTGCCAGCAGCCCTAGACTAGCGGGAGGCGCAGATACGCAGTATTTT. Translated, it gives CASSPRLAGGADTQYF.

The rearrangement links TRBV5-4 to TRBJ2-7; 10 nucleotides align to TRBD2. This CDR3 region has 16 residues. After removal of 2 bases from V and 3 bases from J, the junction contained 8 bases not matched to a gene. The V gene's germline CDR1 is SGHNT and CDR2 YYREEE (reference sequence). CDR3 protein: CASSLKAGGTVYEQYF. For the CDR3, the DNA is TGTGCCAGCAGCTTAAAAGCGGGAGGGACGGTCTACGAGCAGTACTTC.

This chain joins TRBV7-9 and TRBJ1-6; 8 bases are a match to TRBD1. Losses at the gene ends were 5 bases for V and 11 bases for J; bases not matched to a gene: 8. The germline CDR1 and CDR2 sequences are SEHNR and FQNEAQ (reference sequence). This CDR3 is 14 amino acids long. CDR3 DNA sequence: TGTGCCAGCAGCCGCAGGGACAGGTGGGCACCCCTCCACTTT. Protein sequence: CASSRRDRWAPLHF.

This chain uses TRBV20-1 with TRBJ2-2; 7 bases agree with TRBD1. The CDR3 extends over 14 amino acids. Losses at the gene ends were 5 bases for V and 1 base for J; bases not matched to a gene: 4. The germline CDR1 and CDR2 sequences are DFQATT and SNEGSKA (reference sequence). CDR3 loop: CSASRDRNTGELFF. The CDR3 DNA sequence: TGCAGTGCTTCCCGGGACAGGAACACCGGGGAGCTGTTTTTT.

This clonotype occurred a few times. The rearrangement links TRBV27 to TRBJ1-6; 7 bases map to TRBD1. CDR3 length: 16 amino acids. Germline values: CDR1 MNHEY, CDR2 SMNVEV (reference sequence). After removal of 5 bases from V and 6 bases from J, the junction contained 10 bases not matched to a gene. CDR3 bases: TGTGCCAGCAGTCCTCACAGGGGAGGGGGTAATTCACCCCTCCACTTT. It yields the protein CASSPHRGGGNSPLHF.

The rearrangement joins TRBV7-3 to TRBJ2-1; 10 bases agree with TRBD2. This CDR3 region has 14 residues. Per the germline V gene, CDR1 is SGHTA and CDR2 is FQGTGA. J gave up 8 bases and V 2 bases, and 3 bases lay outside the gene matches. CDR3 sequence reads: CASSLSSGSYEQFF. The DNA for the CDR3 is TGTGCCAGCAGCTTATCTAGCGGGAGCTATGAGCAGTTCTTC. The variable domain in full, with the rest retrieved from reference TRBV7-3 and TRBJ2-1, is GAGVSQTPSNKVTEKGKYVELRCDPISGHTALYWYRQSLGQGPEFLIYFQGTGAADDSGLPNDRFFAVRPEGSVSTLKIQRTERGDSAVYLCASSLSSGSYEQFFGPGTRLTVL.

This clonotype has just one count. CDR3 sequence (DNA): TGTGCCTGGGCAGCCCCAAGGGGCCTCAGCTCTGGGGCCAACGTCCTGACTTTC. Amino acids: CAWAAPRGLSSGANVLTF. The chain links TRBV30 to TRBJ2-6; perhaps TRBD1 as D (5 bases). V dropped 5 bases and J dropped 0 bases, with 20 bases sitting between them. Germline V gene data show CDR1 as GTSNPN and CDR2 as SVGIG (reference sequence). There are 18 residues in the CDR3.